The clone carrying this T cell receptor (beta chain) was seen a handful of times. This record comes from a study of blood T cell repertoires in COVID-19. About the study: The samples span acute and convalescent COVID-19 from the United States, Italy and Spain. The cDNA or gDNA used as material had been derived from T cells, B-cell-depleted T cells, or PBMCs.

In the original analysis: Counts of nucleated cells, estimated from reference gene primer amplification, were obtained. TCRdb's table, derived via immunoSEQ multiplex PCR, lists solely in-frame clones and lacks some. V and J calls and clone size follow that table, whereas D and trimming were derived from the DNA. The sample shows 95,000 to 150,000 clones, 82% of them seen only once. The sample taken for sequencing was peripheral blood. This clonotype originated in a woman aged 70 to 79 with acute or convalescent COVID-19.

The CDR3 region is CASSVRAGGPGYTF. In DNA, the CDR3 is TGTGCCAGCAGCGTACGTGCGGGGGGACCTGGCTACACCTTC. The chain joins TRBV11-3 to TRBJ1-2; possible D gene TRBD1, 5 bases. This CDR3 spans 14 amino acids. V lost 5 bases and J lost 7, with 17 bases in between. CDR1 SGHNT and CDR2 YENEEA come from the germline V gene.